This TCR beta chain was profiled in a study of beta chain features in type 1 diabetes. This clone was counted only a few times. The antigen is not known. Study results and caveats: Patients showed naive, central memory and Treg TCRB repertoires that appeared more similar than those of healthy donors. Researchers report that Type 1 diabetes patients had moderately but significantly shorter TCRB CDR3s across all four CD4+ subsets.

The ends lost 4 bases at V and 1 base at J; junction bases unmatched: 5. CDR1 MGHDK and CDR2 SYGVNS come from the germline V gene. The CDR3 contains 15 residues. Every isolated RNA sample was fully reverse transcribed, so sequencing captured expressed TCRB transcripts. Sequenced naive, central memory and regulatory T cell samples produced an average of about 3.7 million reads. Produced via immunoSEQ multiplex PCR; TCRdb's table is partial and in-frame only. The data contain hundreds of thousands of clones, 10% to 15% of them singletons. This receptor was obtained from a woman in her late teens or twenties with type 1 diabetes. Sequences were obtained from naive CD4+ T cells from blood. The V and J genes are TRBV25-1 and TRBJ2-3, with 7 bases matching TRBD2. CDR3 residues: CASSGVSGGTDTQYF. For the CDR3, the DNA is TGTGCCAGCAGTGGGGTCAGCGGGGGCACAGATACGCAGTATTTT.